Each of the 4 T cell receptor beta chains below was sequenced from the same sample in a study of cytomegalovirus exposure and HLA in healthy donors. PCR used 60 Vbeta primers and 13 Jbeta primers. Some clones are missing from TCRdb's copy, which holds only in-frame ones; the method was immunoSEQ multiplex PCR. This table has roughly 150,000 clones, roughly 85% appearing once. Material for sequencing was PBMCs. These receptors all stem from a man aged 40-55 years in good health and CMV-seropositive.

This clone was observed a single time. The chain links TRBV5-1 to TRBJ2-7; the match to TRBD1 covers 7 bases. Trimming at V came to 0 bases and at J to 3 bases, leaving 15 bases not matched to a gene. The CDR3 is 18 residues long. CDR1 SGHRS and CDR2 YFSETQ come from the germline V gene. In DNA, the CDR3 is TGCGCCAGCAGCTTGGGGGGACAGCTCCGGACACTTTTCTACGAGCAGTACTTC. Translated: CASSLGGQLRTLFYEQYF.

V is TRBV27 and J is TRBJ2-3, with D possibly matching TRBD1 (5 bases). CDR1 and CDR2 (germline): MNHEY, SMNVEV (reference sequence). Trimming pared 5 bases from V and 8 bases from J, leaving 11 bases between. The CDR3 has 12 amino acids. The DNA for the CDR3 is TGTGCCAGCAGTCCCCGGCAGGGTACGCAGTATTTT. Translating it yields CASSPRQGTQYF.

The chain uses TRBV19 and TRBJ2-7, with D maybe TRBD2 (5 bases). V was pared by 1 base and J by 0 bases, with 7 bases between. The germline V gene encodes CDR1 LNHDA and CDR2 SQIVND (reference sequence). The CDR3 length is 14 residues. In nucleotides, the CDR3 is TGTGCCAGTAGTATAGTTGGGAGCTCCTACGAGCAGTACTTC. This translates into CASSIVGSSYEQYF.

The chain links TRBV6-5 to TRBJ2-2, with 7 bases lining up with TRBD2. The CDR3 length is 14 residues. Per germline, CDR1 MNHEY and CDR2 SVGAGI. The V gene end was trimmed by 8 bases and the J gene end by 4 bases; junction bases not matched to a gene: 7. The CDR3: CASLLQRGTGELFF. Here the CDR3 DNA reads TGTGCCAGCCTCCTCCAGCGGGGCACCGGGGAGCTGTTTTTT.